This T cell receptor (beta chain) derives from a study of Ad26.COV2.S vaccination and SARS-CoV-2 variants. General study results and limits: Vaccine and placebo groups showed comparable non-spike TCR breadth.

Treatment meaning: around 19 received Ad26.COV2.S at low or high dose, single or two shots; 5 received placebo; per-sample allocation not given. Sampling happened 63 days after the first vaccine or placebo injection. Concerning this clone: What it binds is unknown.

Generated by immunoSEQ multiplex PCR, the TCRdb table keeps only in-frame clones and is missing some. The table shows some 640,000 clones, with more than 70% occurring only once. This clonotype was sampled from a person between 18 and 60 years old who received the Ad26.COV2.S COVID-19 vaccine or a placebo. Source: peripheral blood, taken in a trial of Ad26.COV2.S vaccine versus placebo.

The DNA of the CDR3 is TGTGCCAGTAGGATCGGGAGGGGAGATACGCAGTATTTT. Amino acid sequence: CASRIGRGDTQYF. V is TRBV19 and J is TRBJ2-3; 8 positions agree with TRBD2. This CDR3 is built from 13 residues. CDR1 is LNHDA and CDR2 is SQIVND in the germline V gene (reference sequence). Trimming took 6 bases from V and 5 from J; bases not matched to a gene: 4.